These 8 T cell receptor beta chains were all obtained from the same sample, sequenced in a study of cytomegalovirus exposure and HLA in healthy donors. The PCR contained 60 Vbeta and 13 Jbeta primers. Using immunoSEQ multiplex PCR, the repertoire was profiled, and TCRdb retains in-frame clones only, with some absent. Here the sample spans approximately 160,000 clones, 70% to 90% being singletons. Sequencing used PBMCs. These receptors all come from a woman younger than 35 in good health and CMV-seronegative.

J is TRBJ2-7 and V is TRBV15; D is uncertain. V lost 1 base to trimming and J lost 6 bases, with 10 bases between them. This CDR3 is 13 amino acids long. Germline V gene lookup returns CDR1 LNHNV and CDR2 YYDKDF (reference sequence). The CDR3 nucleotides are TGTGCCACCAGCAGAGTTGTCCAGGCCGAGCAGTACTTC. Its protein is CATSRVVQAEQYF. Looking up the rest from reference TRBV15 and TRBJ2-7 gives the full variable domain: DAMVIQNPRYQVTQFGKPVTLSCSQTLNHNVMYWYQQKSSQAPKLLFHYYDKDFNNEADTPDNFQSRRPNTSFCFLDIRSPGLGDTAMYLCATSRVVQAEQYFGPGTRLTVT.

The V and J genes are TRBV1 and TRBJ2-7; the table's D gene call, TRBD1, was not cross checked with the DNA. TRBV1 counts as a pseudogene. CDR3 size: 17 residues. In DNA form, the CDR3 reads TGCACCAGCAGCCAAGCTTGGTCCGGGACAGGGAGCTACGAGCAGTACTTC. Its protein product is CTSSQAWSGTGSYEQYF.

This clone is a singleton in its sample. One end of the junction fails to match germline, which may point to a read error. This chain links TRBV7-9 with TRBJ2-1, with D perhaps matching TRBD1 (6 bases). The CDR3 is made up of 13 amino acids. Germline CDR1 SEHNR, CDR2 FQNEAQ (reference sequence). The CDR3 protein is CSSSLDRSSKGFF. The CDR3 DNA follows: TGTTCCAGCAGCTTAGACAGGTCCTCCAAGGGGTTCTTC.

This clone came up a few times. The chain carries TRBV6-1 and TRBJ2-7; no reliable D call. Between the trimmed V and J ends, which lost 3 bases and 3 bases, there was a span of 12 bases. The CDR3 contains 14 residues. From germline, CDR1 is MNHNS and CDR2 SASEGT. This CDR3 is CASSEAGSLYEQYF. The CDR3, as DNA: TGTGCCAGCAGTGAGGCAGGCAGTCTCTACGAGCAGTACTTC.

CDR3 DNA: TGCAGCGTTGACCTAGCGGGAGGCCACGAGCAGTACTTC. This codes for CSVDLAGGHEQYF. The gene calls are TRBV29-1 and TRBJ2-7; 11 bases are shared with TRBD2. Trimming took 3 bases from V and 5 from J; bases not matched to a gene: 3. Germline V lookup: CDR1 SQVTM, CDR2 ANQGSEA. This CDR3 has 13 residues.

This chain links TRBV2 with TRBJ1-6; TRBD1 might be the D (5 bases). The V gene's germline CDR1 is SNHLY and CDR2 FYNNEI. The CDR3 is 13 amino acids. The V gene lost 4 bases and the J gene lost 7 bases, with 8 bases spanning the gap. Written as DNA, the CDR3 is TGTGCCAGCAGTGCCGACAGAAATTCACCCCTCCACTTT. Its protein product is CASSADRNSPLHF.

This chain links TRBV18 with TRBJ2-5; TRBD1 is a possible D gene (5 bases). Germline V gene data show CDR1 as KGHSH and CDR2 as LQKENI. The CDR3 spans 13 residues. The V gene lost 4 bases and the J gene lost 3 bases, with 9 bases spanning the gap. In nucleotides, the CDR3 is TGTGCCAGCTCACAGGGGCGGAAAGAGACCCAGTACTTC. Amino acids: CASSQGRKETQYF.

This clone appeared once. CDR3 nucleotides: TGTGCCAGCAGCCGAAACAGGGCCCCTGGAAACACCATATATTTT. Its translation is CASSRNRAPGNTIYF. This chain connects TRBV11-2 to TRBJ1-3, with D perhaps TRBD1 (6 bases). There are 15 residues in the CDR3. V was pared by 5 bases and J by 2 bases, with 13 bases between. Per the germline V gene, CDR1 is SGHAT and CDR2 is FQNNGV.